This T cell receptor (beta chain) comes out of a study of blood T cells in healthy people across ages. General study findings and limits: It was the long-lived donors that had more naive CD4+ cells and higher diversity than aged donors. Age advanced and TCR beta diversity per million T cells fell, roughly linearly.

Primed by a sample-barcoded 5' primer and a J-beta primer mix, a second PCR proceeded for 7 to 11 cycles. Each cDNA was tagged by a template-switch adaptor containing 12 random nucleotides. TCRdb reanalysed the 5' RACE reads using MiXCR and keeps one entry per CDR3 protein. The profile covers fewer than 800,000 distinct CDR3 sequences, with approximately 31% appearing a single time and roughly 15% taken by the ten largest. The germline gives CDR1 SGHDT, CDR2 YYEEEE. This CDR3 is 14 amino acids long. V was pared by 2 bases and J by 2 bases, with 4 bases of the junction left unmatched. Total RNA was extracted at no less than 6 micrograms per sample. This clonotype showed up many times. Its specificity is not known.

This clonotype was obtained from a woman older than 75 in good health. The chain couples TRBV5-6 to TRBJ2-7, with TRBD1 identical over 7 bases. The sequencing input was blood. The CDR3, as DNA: TGTGCCAGCAGCTTCGGGACAGATGCCTACGAGCAGTACTTC. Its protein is CASSFGTDAYEQYF.